One and the same sample provided the 31 T cell receptor beta chains below, sequenced in a study of blood T cell repertoires in COVID-19. The protocol was immunoSEQ multiplex PCR, while the TCRdb copy is restricted to in-frame clones and leaves out a portion. In the table there are about 500,000 clones, roughly 87% of which are singletons. The sequencing input was PBMCs or T cells enriched from blood (not recorded which). The origin of the receptors is a woman under 30 who had recovered from COVID-19.

This rearrangement joins TRBV7-2 to TRBJ2-3, with 11 bases identical to TRBD1. Unmatched junction bases numbered 7, after V lost 5 bases and J lost 3 bases. This CDR3 comprises 16 residues. In germline, CDR1 is SGHTA, CDR2 FQGNSA. The CDR3 bases are TGTGCCAGCAGCGTCTCCGGGACAGGGGGGACAGATACGCAGTATTTT. Its translation is CASSVSGTGGTDTQYF. The full variable domain, completed using reference TRBV7-2 and TRBJ2-3, is GAGVSQSPSNKVTEKGKDVELRCDPISGHTALYWYRQSLGQGLEFLIYFQGNSAPDKSGLPSDRFSAERTGGSVSTLTIQRTQQEDSAVYLCASSVSGTGGTDTQYFGPGTRLTVL.

Here the CDR3 reads CASSFRSSYNSPLHF. For the CDR3, the DNA is TGTGCCAGCAGCTTCAGAAGCTCCTATAATTCACCCCTCCACTTT. The V call is TRBV7-9, the J call TRBJ1-6; D uncertain. V lost 3 bases and J lost 0, with 6 bases in between. Germline lookup yields CDR1 SEHNR and CDR2 FQNEAQ (reference sequence). CDR3 length equals 15 residues.

This chain connects TRBV27 to TRBJ1-5, with D possibly TRBD1 on 5 matching bases. V was clipped by 3 bases and J by 5 bases, with 23 bases between them. The CDR3 contains 18 residues. The germline V gene has CDR1 MNHEY and CDR2 SMNVEV (reference sequence). CDR3 in amino acids: CASSFRGFPTALDQPQHF. The CDR3 nucleotides are TGTGCCAGCAGTTTCCGAGGCTTCCCGACAGCCCTCGATCAGCCCCAGCATTTT.

The V call is TRBV7-9, the J call TRBJ1-3, with D perhaps matching TRBD1 (5 bases). V lost 4 bases, J lost 4 bases, and 14 bases lay in between. The germline gives CDR1 SEHNR, CDR2 FQNEAQ (reference sequence). The CDR3 runs to 15 residues. CDR3 in DNA: TGTGCCAGCAGCTCCTTCACAGGAGGGGGAAACACCATATATTTT. Its translation is CASSSFTGGGNTIYF.

The gene calls are TRBV19 and TRBJ1-6; 7 bases agree with TRBD1. With V trimmed by 5 bases and J by 1 base, 2 bases remained unmatched. The CDR3 covers 15 residues. Germline V gene sequence: CDR1 LNHDA, CDR2 SQIVND (reference sequence). The CDR3 here is CASSAQGSYNSPLHF. The CDR3 DNA is TGTGCCAGTAGTGCACAGGGGTCCTATAATTCACCCCTCCACTTT.

The genes are TRBV5-1 and TRBJ2-3; 7 positions match TRBD1. The CDR3 consists of 15 residues. CDR1 and CDR2 from the germline V gene are SGHRS and YFSETQ. Trimming cost V 8 bases and J 2 bases; bases outside gene matches: 11. CDR3 nucleotide sequence: TGCGCCAGTAACTTAGGGGGCGATCTCACAGATACGCAGTATTTT. This encodes CASNLGGDLTDTQYF.

V and J are TRBV28 and TRBJ2-5; tentative D call: TRBD2 (6 bases). Germline V gene lookup returns CDR1 MDHEN and CDR2 SYDVKM. V was cut by 4 bases and J by 0 bases, with 12 bases left in between. The CDR3 totals 15 residues. DNA for the CDR3: TGTGCCAGCAGTTCAAAGCGGGCCTACCAAGAGACCCAGTACTTC. Translation gives CASSSKRAYQETQYF.

The chain uses TRBV19 and TRBJ1-6, with 7 bases fitting TRBD1. The germline gives CDR1 LNHDA, CDR2 SQIVND (reference sequence). This CDR3 region has 16 residues. With 7 bases clipped from V and 9 bases from J, the junction kept 15 bases outside the gene matches. CDR3 sequence (DNA): TGTGCCAGTACCCCCGGCGGAGGAGGGGGCGGTTCACCCCTCCACTTT. Amino acid sequence: CASTPGGGGGGSPLHF.

The J gene is TRBJ2-1, the V gene TRBV3-1 (or the pseudogene TRBV3-2); D possibly corresponds to TRBD1 (5 bases). CDR1 and CDR2 from the germline V gene are LGHDT and YNNKEL (reference sequence). Trimming cost V 2 bases and J 8 bases, with 13 bases left between them. This CDR3 has 14 residues. In nucleotides, the CDR3 is TGTGCCAGCAGCCAACGTCCAGGGTACGATGAGCAGTTCTTC. Protein sequence: CASSQRPGYDEQFF.

CDR3 amino acids: CASSGGTASNSPLHF. In nucleotides, the CDR3 is TGCGCCAGCAGCGGGGGGACCGCATCTAATTCACCCCTCCACTTT. This chain uses TRBV5-1 with TRBJ1-6; D may be TRBD1 (5 bases). There are 15 residues in the CDR3. CDR1 is SGHRS and CDR2 is YFSETQ in the germline V gene. Trimming removed 4 bases at V and 6 bases at J, with 14 bases between. The full variable domain, with the rest looked up from reference TRBV5-1 and TRBJ1-6, is KAGVTQTPRYLIKTRGQQVTLSCSPISGHRSVSWYQQTPGQGLQFLFEYFSETQRNKGNFPGRFSGRQFSNSRSEMNVSTLELGDSALYLCASSGGTASNSPLHFGNGTRLTVT.

The chain couples TRBV11-2 to TRBJ1-1; 9 bases are shared with TRBD1. The CDR3 runs 14 residues. From germline, CDR1 is SGHAT and CDR2 FQNNGV. After removal of 5 bases from V and 1 base from J, the junction contained 2 bases not matched to a gene. In DNA form, the CDR3 reads TGTGCCAGCAGCCGGACAGGGGCGAACACTGAAGCTTTCTTT. Its translation is CASSRTGANTEAFF. Based on the CDR3 plus reference TRBV11-2 and TRBJ1-1, the full variable domain is EAGVAQSPRYKIIEKRQSVAFWCNPISGHATLYWYQQILGQGPKLLIQFQNNGVVDDSQLPKDRFSAERLKGVDSTLKIQPAKLEDSAVYLCASSRTGANTEAFFGQGTRLTVV.

V usage is TRBV7-9 and J usage is TRBJ2-3, with D hard to call. Trimming pared 5 bases from V and 2 bases from J, leaving 5 bases between. Germline V lookup: CDR1 SEHNR, CDR2 FQNEAQ (reference sequence). The CDR3 runs to 12 residues. DNA of the CDR3: TGTGCCAGCAGCCGCGACACAGATACGCAGTATTTT. Translating gives CASSRDTDTQYF.

This chain links TRBV28 with TRBJ1-1, with D perhaps TRBD1 (6 bases). V lost 5 bases to trimming and J lost 3 bases, with 13 bases between them. The germline V gene has CDR1 MDHEN and CDR2 SYDVKM. The CDR3 totals 14 residues. Written as DNA, the CDR3 is TGTGCCAGCAGTCCGGGACACGAAGACACTGAAGCTTTCTTT. As protein: CASSPGHEDTEAFF. The full variable domain, in which reference TRBV28 and TRBJ1-1 provide the parts outside the CDR3, is DVKVTQSSRYLVKRTGEKVFLECVQDMDHENMFWYRQDPGLGLRLIYFSYDVKMKEKGDIPEGYSVSREKKERFSLILESASTNQTSMYLCASSPGHEDTEAFFGQGTRLTVV.

This chain links TRBV6-5 with TRBJ1-1; 7 bases are a match to TRBD1. The CDR3 is 15 amino acids. J lost 2 bases, V lost 7 bases, and 10 bases had no gene match. The germline V gene encodes CDR1 MNHEY and CDR2 SVGAGI. Written as DNA, the CDR3 is TGTGCCAGCACTAAATCCCGACAGGGCAACACTGAAGCTTTCTTT. This gives the protein CASTKSRQGNTEAFF.

This clone appeared once. The chain uses TRBV19 and TRBJ2-3, with 13 positions matching TRBD2. This CDR3 region has 19 residues. Germline lookup yields CDR1 LNHDA and CDR2 SQIVND (reference sequence). Trimming cost V 5 bases and J 6 bases; bases outside gene matches: 17. CDR3 in DNA: TGTGCCAGTAGTTTCTCGGGACTAGCGGGGAGGCCTCACGTTGATACGCAGTATTTT. Amino acids: CASSFSGLAGRPHVDTQYF.

This clone has just one count. The V gene is TRBV29-1, the J gene TRBJ1-1, with TRBD1 as a possible D gene (5 bases). Trimming took 0 bases from V and 2 from J, leaving 10 bases between them. The germline gives CDR1 SQVTM, CDR2 ANQGSEA. This CDR3 spans 14 amino acids. The CDR3 coding sequence is TGCAGCGTTGAAGAAGTAGACAGAAACACTGAAGCTTTCTTT. Its protein is CSVEEVDRNTEAFF.

This sequence joins TRBV4-1 and TRBJ1-2, with 8 bases matching TRBD1. The ends lost 2 bases at V and 10 bases at J; junction bases unmatched: 15. The CDR3 has 16 amino acids. CDR1 is MGHRA and CDR2 is YSYEKL in the germline V gene. DNA of the CDR3: TGCGCCAGCAGCCAAACCGCGGGGGACAGGCCCGACTTCTACACCTTC. Its protein is CASSQTAGDRPDFYTF.

The CDR3 loop is CASSVGERGGWPDTGELFF. CDR3 nucleotides: TGTGCCAGTAGTGTCGGCGAGCGGGGGGGCTGGCCCGACACCGGGGAGCTGTTTTTT. V is TRBV19 and J is TRBJ2-2; 10 nucleotides agree with TRBD2. The CDR3 consists of 19 residues. V shed 5 bases and J 3 bases; nucleotides not matched to a gene: 15. Per germline, CDR1 LNHDA and CDR2 SQIVND (reference sequence).

V usage is TRBV4-1 and J usage is TRBJ1-3, with 10 positions matching TRBD1. Germline assignment: CDR1 MGHRA and CDR2 YSYEKL. CDR3 size: 14 residues. J lost 4 bases, V lost 5 bases, and 2 bases had no gene match. The CDR3 DNA follows: TGCGCCAGCAGCGCGACAGGGGGCGGAAACACCATATATTTT. It specifies CASSATGGGNTIYF.

This chain joins TRBV29-1 and TRBJ1-1, with D unclear. CDR3 size: 13 residues. The V and J ends lost 5 bases and 1 base respectively, with 11 bases between them. The V gene's germline CDR1 is SQVTM and CDR2 ANQGSEA. CDR3 amino acids: CSVFTSRNTEAFF. The CDR3 bases are TGCAGCGTTTTCACCAGTCGGAACACTGAAGCTTTCTTT.

V is TRBV5-8 and J is TRBJ1-6; 8 nucleotides line up with TRBD1. Per the germline V gene, CDR1 is SGHTS and CDR2 is YDEGEE. Trimming took 4 bases from V and 4 from J; bases not matched to a gene: 19. The CDR3 sequence is 20 residues long. CDR3 sequence reads: CASSLRGTGRRTRYNSPLHF. DNA for the CDR3: TGTGCCAGCAGCCTCCGGGGGACAGGCCGACGAACCAGATATAATTCACCCCTCCACTTT.

The J gene is TRBJ2-3, the V gene TRBV10-1; D not certain. This CDR3 has 13 residues. Trimming took 0 bases from V and 5 from J, leaving 6 bases between them. Germline CDR1 reads WNHNN; CDR2 reads SYGVQD (reference sequence). The CDR3 here is CASSESLKDTQYF. The CDR3 coding sequence is TGCGCCAGCAGTGAGTCACTTAAAGATACGCAGTATTTT.

The sample holds one count of this clone. Other DNA sequences in this specimen translate into the identical CDR3. The rearrangement links TRBV7-8 to TRBJ1-1, with D perhaps TRBD1 (6 bases). The CDR3 contains 13 residues. CDR1 is SGHVS and CDR2 is FQNEAQ in the germline V gene. The V gene lost 4 bases and the J gene lost 2 bases, with 8 bases spanning the gap. This chain's CDR3 is CASSSDRNTEAFF. For the CDR3, the DNA is TGTGCCAGCAGCTCGGACAGAAACACTGAAGCTTTCTTT.

This clone was detected only once. The genes are TRBV29-1 and TRBJ2-1; D perhaps matches TRBD1 (6 bases). The length of the CDR3 is 13 residues. Germline V gene lookup returns CDR1 SQVTM and CDR2 ANQGSEA. Between the trimmed V and J ends, which lost 2 bases and 9 bases, there was a span of 14 bases. DNA for the CDR3: TGCAGCGTTGAACTGGACAGCGCTTTTGAGCAGTTCTTC. Its protein product is CSVELDSAFEQFF.

The chain joins TRBV5-1 to TRBJ1-1, with D perhaps matching TRBD1 (6 bases). Trimming stripped 0 bases from V and 5 bases from J, with 14 bases between. Germline CDR1 SGHRS, CDR2 YFSETQ. The CDR3 is made up of 15 amino acids. CDR3 in amino acids: CASSLAGARETEAFF. CDR3 coding DNA: TGCGCCAGCAGCTTGGCAGGGGCGAGGGAAACTGAAGCTTTCTTT. Combining the CDR3 with reference TRBV5-1 and TRBJ1-1 gives the whole variable domain KAGVTQTPRYLIKTRGQQVTLSCSPISGHRSVSWYQQTPGQGLQFLFEYFSETQRNKGNFPGRFSGRQFSNSRSEMNVSTLELGDSALYLCASSLAGARETEAFFGQGTRLTVV.

The V and J genes are TRBV6-5 and TRBJ1-2, with a possible D match to TRBD1 (6 bases). V was pared by 6 bases and J by 4 bases, with 18 bases between. The germline gives CDR1 MNHEY, CDR2 SVGAGI. The CDR3 totals 15 residues. The CDR3 is CASRSGGAQSYGYTF. The DNA for the CDR3 is TGTGCCAGCAGGTCCGGGGGGGCCCAATCCTATGGCTACACCTTC.

This chain connects TRBV30 to TRBJ1-6; 10 bases agree with TRBD1. The germline V gene encodes CDR1 GTSNPN and CDR2 SVGIG (reference sequence). The V and J ends lost 0 bases and 6 bases, in that order; junction bases with no gene match: 8. The CDR3 is 17 amino acids. The CDR3 loop is CAWSVWDRGPLNSPLHF. In nucleotides, the CDR3 is TGTGCCTGGAGTGTATGGGACAGGGGTCCCCTTAATTCACCCCTCCACTTT.

The gene calls are TRBV24-1 and TRBJ1-2; D is unclear. The CDR3 has 11 amino acids. V was pared by 3 bases and J by 6 bases, with 4 bases between. Per the germline V gene, CDR1 is KGHDR and CDR2 is SFDVKD. The CDR3 here is CATSDPDGYTF. CDR3 sequence (DNA): TGTGCCACCAGTGATCCTGATGGCTACACCTTC.

The sample holds a few counts of this clone. V is TRBV2 and J is TRBJ2-2, with a possible D match to TRBD1 (5 bases). Trimming cost V 6 bases and J 5 bases, with 16 bases left between them. This CDR3 comprises 15 residues. Germline V gives CDR1 SNHLY, CDR2 FYNNEI. CDR3 residues: CASSTGLSRTGELFF. In DNA form, the CDR3 reads TGTGCCAGCAGCACAGGTTTATCGAGAACCGGGGAGCTGTTTTTT. The variable domain in full, with the rest retrieved from reference TRBV2 and TRBJ2-2, is EPEVTQTPSHQVTQMGQEVILRCVPISNHLYFYWYRQILGQKVEFLVSFYNNEISEKSEIFDDQFSVERPDGSNFTLKIRSTKLEDSAMYFCASSTGLSRTGELFFGEGSRLTVL.

This sequence joins TRBV6-5 and TRBJ1-2; D unclear. The germline V gene encodes CDR1 MNHEY and CDR2 SVGAGI. V gave up 7 bases and J gave up 3 bases, with 12 bases separating them. CDR3 size: 13 residues. DNA of the CDR3: TGTGCCAGCATGCCGGCGGGCGACTATGGCTACACCTTC. Protein product: CASMPAGDYGYTF.

The rearrangement uses TRBV24-1 and TRBJ1-2; possible D gene TRBD1, 5 bases. The germline CDR1 and CDR2 sequences are KGHDR and SFDVKD. Trimming took 5 bases from V and 2 from J, leaving 17 bases between them. This CDR3 is 16 amino acids long. As DNA, the CDR3 is TGTGCCACCAGTGCCCTACGGGGGGGACTGAACTATGGCTACACCTTC. It translates to CATSALRGGLNYGYTF.